The 19 T cell receptor beta chains in this list originate from one sample, sequenced in a study of blood T cell repertoires in COVID-19. The data were produced by immunoSEQ multiplex PCR, yet TCRdb's version contains in-frame clones alone and is incomplete. Among approximately 190,000 clones, less than 90% were seen once, and the ten largest hold about 20%. Input material: peripheral blood. The receptors here all came from a human donor in a cohort sampled during active COVID-19.

The rearrangement links TRBV7-2 to TRBJ2-2; D might be TRBD2 (6 bases). Germline lookup yields CDR1 SGHTA and CDR2 FQGNSA. The CDR3 is made up of 15 amino acids. Trimming cost V 3 bases and J 4 bases, with 12 bases left between them. The CDR3 DNA follows: TGTGCCAGCAGCTTGGGGGGAGCCGTCACCGGGGAGCTGTTTTTT. Translation gives CASSLGGAVTGELFF.

This chain joins TRBV7-9 and TRBJ2-1, with D tentatively TRBD1 (5 bases). CDR3 length equals 14 residues. From germline, CDR1 is SEHNR and CDR2 FQNEAQ (reference sequence). V was trimmed by 1 base and J by 7 bases, leaving 11 bases between them. CDR3 sequence: CASSLVGAENEQFF. CDR3 nucleotides: TGTGCCAGCAGCTTAGTTGGGGCCGAAAATGAGCAGTTCTTC.

The chain uses TRBV5-1 and TRBJ2-3, with a tentative D call TRBD2 (5 bases). In germline, CDR1 is SGHRS, CDR2 YFSETQ. V lost 1 base, J lost 6 bases, and 12 bases lay in between. The length of the CDR3 is 14 residues. In DNA form, the CDR3 reads TGCGCCAGCAGCTTGTATTCCGGCGGGGATACGCAGTATTTT. Amino acid sequence: CASSLYSGGDTQYF.

This clone was seen a handful of times. The V call is TRBV27, the J call TRBJ2-5, with D perhaps matching TRBD1 (7 bases). In germline, CDR1 is MNHEY, CDR2 SMNVEV (reference sequence). V lost 6 bases and J lost 5, with 19 bases in between. The CDR3 totals 15 residues. Here the CDR3 DNA reads TGTGCCAGCAGACCTGCCATAGCAGGGGGGGAGACCCAGTACTTC. Translating it yields CASRPAIAGGETQYF.

The chain is built from TRBV27 and TRBJ1-3, with D unresolved. Per germline, CDR1 MNHEY and CDR2 SMNVEV (reference sequence). The V and J ends lost 2 bases and 4 bases respectively, with 9 bases between them. CDR3 length: 14 amino acids. As DNA, the CDR3 is TGTGCCAGCAGTTTAAGTGGAGACGGAAACACCATATATTTT. The encoded protein is CASSLSGDGNTIYF.

The rearrangement links TRBV19 to TRBJ1-2; D might be TRBD1 (5 bases). This CDR3 region has 13 residues. The germline CDR1 and CDR2 sequences are LNHDA and SQIVND (reference sequence). Trimming shortened V by 7 bases and J by 2 bases, and 11 bases separated the two germline ends. The chain's CDR3 is CASTHRQNYGYTF. CDR3 DNA sequence: TGTGCCAGTACCCACCGACAGAACTATGGCTACACCTTC.

The V gene is TRBV2, the J gene TRBJ1-5, with TRBD1 identical over 11 bases. V shed 7 bases and J 6 bases; nucleotides not matched to a gene: 8. CDR1 is SNHLY and CDR2 is FYNNEI in the germline V gene. The CDR3 extends over 15 amino acids. The CDR3, as DNA: TGTGCCAGCAAGACGGACAGGGGGCTTTTTCAGCCCCAGCATTTT. Protein sequence: CASKTDRGLFQPQHF.

The chain couples TRBV5-6 to TRBJ1-5, with a tentative D call TRBD1 (5 bases). Germline lookup yields CDR1 SGHDT and CDR2 YYEEEE. The CDR3 length is 15 residues. Trimming took off 0 bases at V and 0 bases at J, with 7 bases between the two ends. DNA of the CDR3: TGTGCCAGCAGCTTGGGACAGAATAGCAATCAGCCCCAGCATTTT. This gives the protein CASSLGQNSNQPQHF.

CDR3 in DNA: TGTGCCACCAGCAGTAGCGGGAGCCGCACAGATACGCAGTATTTT. Its translation: CATSSSGSRTDTQYF. This chain connects TRBV15 to TRBJ2-3; TRBD2 matches at 9 bases. The germline V gene has CDR1 LNHNV and CDR2 YYDKDF (reference sequence). This CDR3 is built from 15 residues. V was clipped by 3 bases and J by 1 base; unmatched bases: 2.

This clone has just a few counts. The chain is built from TRBV5-1 and TRBJ1-1; maybe TRBD1 (6 bases). Trimming stripped 1 base from V and 7 bases from J, with 14 bases between. The CDR3 length is 14 residues. The germline CDR1 and CDR2 sequences are SGHRS and YFSETQ. CDR3 nucleotide sequence: TGCGCCAGCAGCTTGTCACAGGGTACGGGTGAAGCTTTCTTT. Protein sequence: CASSLSQGTGEAFF.

This sequence joins TRBV18 and TRBJ2-7, with D possibly matching TRBD2 (7 bases). V was pared by 3 bases and J by 6 bases, with 12 bases between. The CDR3 length is 13 residues. Germline values: CDR1 KGHSH, CDR2 LQKENI. DNA of the CDR3: TGTGCCAGCTCACCTGGGAGGGGGGCCGAGCAGTACTTC. Translation: CASSPGRGAEQYF.

V is TRBV5-1 and J is TRBJ1-6; 9 bases are shared with TRBD1. This CDR3 comprises 14 residues. The germline gives CDR1 SGHRS, CDR2 YFSETQ. The V segment lost 4 bases and the J segment 9 bases; nucleotides outside the gene matches: 5. The CDR3 DNA is TGCGCCAGCAGCCTGGACAGGGGAAGTTCACCCCTCCACTTT. This translates into CASSLDRGSSPLHF.

This chain links TRBV7-2 with TRBJ1-2, with 9 bases aligning to TRBD1. J was trimmed by 3 bases and V by 4 bases; bases with no gene match: 6. The CDR3 is 15 amino acids. Germline V gene lookup returns CDR1 SGHTA and CDR2 FQGNSA. CDR3 residues: CASSSTGGNYYGYTF. DNA of the CDR3: TGTGCCAGCAGCTCGACAGGGGGTAATTACTATGGCTACACCTTC.

The rearrangement links TRBV3-1 (or the pseudogene TRBV3-2) to TRBJ2-4, with a weak D call TRBD1 (6 bases). CDR1 and CDR2 from the germline V gene are LGHDT and YNNKEL (reference sequence). The ends were cut back, 0 bases at V and 0 bases at J, with 15 bases in the middle. This CDR3 has 18 residues. CDR3 in amino acids: CASSQDPGHLIAKNIQYF. The CDR3 DNA sequence: TGTGCCAGCAGCCAAGATCCGGGACATTTAATAGCCAAAAACATTCAGTACTTC.

The chain links TRBV19 to TRBJ1-2; the match to TRBD1 covers 7 bases. The junction had 3 bases not matched to a gene; V was cut back by 7 bases and J by 4 bases. CDR3 length: 12 residues. Germline CDR1 LNHDA, CDR2 SQIVND (reference sequence). The CDR3 sequence: CASTDRPYGYTF. CDR3 bases: TGTGCCAGTACGGACAGGCCCTATGGCTACACCTTC.

The J gene is TRBJ2-5, the V gene TRBV9; 9 nucleotides line up with TRBD2. V was pared by 0 bases and J by 5 bases, with 8 bases of the junction left unmatched. CDR1 and CDR2 (germline): SGDLS, YYNGEE. The CDR3 covers 16 residues. In DNA form, the CDR3 reads TGTGCCAGCAGCGTAGTTGGCGGGGGGGCATTTGAGACCCAGTACTTC. Its protein product is CASSVVGGGAFETQYF.

The rearrangement joins TRBV3-1 (or the pseudogene TRBV3-2) to TRBJ1-2; no clear D. The germline gives CDR1 LGHDT, CDR2 YNNKEL (reference sequence). V lost 1 base and J lost 4, with 10 bases in between. This CDR3 has 14 residues. For the CDR3, the DNA is TGTGCCAGCAGCCAAGGCAGTAGCCTCTATGGCTACACCTTC. Translation gives CASSQGSSLYGYTF.

The V call is TRBV12-3 or TRBV12-4, the J call TRBJ2-2; D may be TRBD2 (5 bases). Between the trimmed V and J ends, which lost 1 base and 6 bases, there was a span of 6 bases. CDR3 length: 13 residues. The CDR3 nucleotides are TGTGCCAGCAGTTTAGGAGGGCCCGGGGAGCTGTTTTTT. Its protein is CASSLGGPGELFF.

This clone has a handful of counts. This CDR3 is also generated by other DNA sequences in the sample. The V call is TRBV3-1 (or the pseudogene TRBV3-2), the J call TRBJ1-1; TRBD1 aligns across 7 bases. The CDR3 consists of 14 residues. CDR1 and CDR2 (germline): LGHDT, YNNKEL (reference sequence). The V gene end was trimmed by 2 bases and the J gene end by 5 bases; junction bases not matched to a gene: 5. The CDR3 DNA follows: TGTGCCAGCAGCCAACAGGGGGGAGGAACTGAAGCTTTCTTT. Encoded protein: CASSQQGGGTEAFF.